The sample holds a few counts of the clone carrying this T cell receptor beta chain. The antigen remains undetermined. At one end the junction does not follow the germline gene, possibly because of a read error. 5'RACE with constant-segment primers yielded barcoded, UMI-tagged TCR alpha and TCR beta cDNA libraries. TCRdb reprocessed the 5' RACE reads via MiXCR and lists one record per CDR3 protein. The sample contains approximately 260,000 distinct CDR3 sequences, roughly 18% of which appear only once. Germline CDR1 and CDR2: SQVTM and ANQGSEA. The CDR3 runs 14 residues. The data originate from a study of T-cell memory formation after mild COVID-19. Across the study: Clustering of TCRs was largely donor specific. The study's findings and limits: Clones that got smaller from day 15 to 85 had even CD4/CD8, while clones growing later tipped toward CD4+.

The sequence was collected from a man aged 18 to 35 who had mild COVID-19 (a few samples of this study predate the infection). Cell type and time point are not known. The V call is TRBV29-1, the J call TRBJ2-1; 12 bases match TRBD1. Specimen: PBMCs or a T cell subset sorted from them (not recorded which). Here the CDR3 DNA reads TGCAGCGCTGAAGCGGGACAGGGGGCTTATGAGCAGTTCTTC. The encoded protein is CSAEAGQGAYEQFF.